These T cell receptor beta chains were read from a single sample in a study of blood T cell repertoires in COVID-19. Sequencing used immunoSEQ multiplex PCR; TCRdb keeps in-frame clones, though not all of them. The table shows roughly 110,000 clones, with roughly 89% occurring only once. Source material: peripheral blood. These receptors came from a human donor with acute or convalescent COVID-19. The donor label of this sample is uncertain. CDR3s include the opening cysteine and the closing phenylalanine or tryptophan.

>TRBV7-9
CASSGGGIYNEQFF
>TRBV7-9
CASSQTGTSNSYEQYF
>TRBV11-1
CASSLSVVSYEQYF
>TRBV24-1
CATSDPGTSGKETQYF
>TRBV6-6
CASDTGAGREQYF
>TRBV30
CAWSSTPNTEAFF
>TRBV7-2
CASSIQGAEAFF
>TRBV29-1
CSVKGQLNTEAFF
>TRBV6-5
CASSGTGNQPQHF
>TRBV7-9
CASSFLPAAGEMNTEAFF
>TRBV10-3
CAITEGQGIDGYTF
>TRBV7-6
CASSPEASTALGTQYF
>TRBV2
CASSEWGGSEKLFF
>TRBV7-9
CASSLVPGPGNTIYF
>TRBV4-3
CASSRTGLEGDTQYF
>TRBV28
CASSLSRGEAFF
>TRBV2
CASSGRLGVTDTQYF
>TRBV6-5
CASSYSGTRGGFGYTF
>TRBV6-2/TRBV6-3
CASSYDRGYYEQYF
>TRBV7-9
CASSLGQGFYGYTF
>TRBV9
CASSVLAGEETQYF
>TRBV6-6
CASRAKGFSGNTIYF
>TRBV27
CASRARTGGRNYGYTF
>TRBV6-6
CASTPAGELFF
>TRBV6-2/TRBV6-3
CASSGDSGSYEQYF
>TRBV29-1
CSVRTGLSYEQYF
>TRBV27
CASSFGGGGQPQHF
>TRBV28
CASITEGEGDEKLFF
>TRBV4-3
CASSQESPGTSGTYEQYF
>TRBV4-3
CASSSRVYNEQFF
>TRBV11-2
CASSPRTGKSTEAFF